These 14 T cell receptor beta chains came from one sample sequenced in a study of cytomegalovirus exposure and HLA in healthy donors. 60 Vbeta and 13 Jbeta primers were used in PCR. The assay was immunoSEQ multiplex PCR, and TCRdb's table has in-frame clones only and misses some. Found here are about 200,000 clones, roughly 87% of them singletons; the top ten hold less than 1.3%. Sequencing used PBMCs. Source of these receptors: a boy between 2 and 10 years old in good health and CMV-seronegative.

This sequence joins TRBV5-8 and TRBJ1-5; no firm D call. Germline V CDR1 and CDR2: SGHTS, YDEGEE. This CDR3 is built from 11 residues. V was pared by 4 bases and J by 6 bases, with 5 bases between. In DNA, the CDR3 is TGTGCCAGCAGCGCGGGTCAGCCCCAGCATTTT. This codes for CASSAGQPQHF.

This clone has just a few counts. The CDR3 loop is CASSELITDTQYF. In DNA form, the CDR3 reads TGCGCCAGTTCCGAGCTGATCACAGATACGCAGTATTTT. The J gene is TRBJ2-3, the V gene TRBV4-1, with D unresolved. V was cut by 9 bases and J by 2 bases, with 12 bases left in between. Looked up from germline, CDR1 is MGHRA and CDR2 is YSYEKL. The CDR3 is 13 residues long.

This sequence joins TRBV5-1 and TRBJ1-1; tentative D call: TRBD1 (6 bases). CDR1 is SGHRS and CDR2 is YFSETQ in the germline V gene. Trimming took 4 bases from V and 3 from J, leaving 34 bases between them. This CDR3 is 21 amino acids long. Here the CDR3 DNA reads TGCGCCAGCAGCACCTCCGGACAGCCATCACGGAGATTTCTTCTGGACACTGAAGCTTTCTTT. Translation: CASSTSGQPSRRFLLDTEAFF. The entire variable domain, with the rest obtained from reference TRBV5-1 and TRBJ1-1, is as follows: KAGVTQTPRYLIKTRGQQVTLSCSPISGHRSVSWYQQTPGQGLQFLFEYFSETQRNKGNFPGRFSGRQFSNSRSEMNVSTLELGDSALYLCASSTSGQPSRRFLLDTEAFFGQGTRLTVV.

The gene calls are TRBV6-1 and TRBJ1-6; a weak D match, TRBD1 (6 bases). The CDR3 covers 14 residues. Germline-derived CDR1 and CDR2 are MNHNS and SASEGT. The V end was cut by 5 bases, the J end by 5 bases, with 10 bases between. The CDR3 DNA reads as TGTGCCAGCAGTCTCACAGGGAATAATTCACCCCTCCACTTT. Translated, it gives CASSLTGNNSPLHF.

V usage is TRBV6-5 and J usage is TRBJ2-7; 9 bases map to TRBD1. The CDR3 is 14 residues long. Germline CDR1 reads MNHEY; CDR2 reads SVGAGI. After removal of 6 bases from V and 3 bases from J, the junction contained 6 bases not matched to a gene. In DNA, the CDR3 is TGTGCCAGCAGACCGGGACAGGGTCGCTACGAGCAGTACTTC. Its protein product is CASRPGQGRYEQYF.

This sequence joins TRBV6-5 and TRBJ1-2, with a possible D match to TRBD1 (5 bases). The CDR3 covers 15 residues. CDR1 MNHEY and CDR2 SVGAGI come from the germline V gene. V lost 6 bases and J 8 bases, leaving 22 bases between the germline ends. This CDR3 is CASSPGEGSLGGYTF. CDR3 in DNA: TGTGCCAGCAGCCCGGGGGAGGGGTCCCTTGGGGGCTACACCTTC.

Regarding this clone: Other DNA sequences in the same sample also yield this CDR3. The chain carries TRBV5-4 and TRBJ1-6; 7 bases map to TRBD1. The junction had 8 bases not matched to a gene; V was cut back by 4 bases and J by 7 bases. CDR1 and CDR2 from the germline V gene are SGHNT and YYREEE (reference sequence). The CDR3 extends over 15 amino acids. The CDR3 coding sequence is TGTGCCAGCAGCAAACGACAGGGAACAAATTCACCCCTCCACTTT. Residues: CASSKRQGTNSPLHF.

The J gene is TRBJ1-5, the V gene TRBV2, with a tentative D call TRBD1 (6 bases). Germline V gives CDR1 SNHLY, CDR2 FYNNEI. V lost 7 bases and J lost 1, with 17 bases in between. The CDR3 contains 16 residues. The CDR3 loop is CASTDDQGRSNQPQHF. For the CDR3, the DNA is TGTGCCAGCACGGATGACCAGGGGAGAAGCAATCAGCCCCAGCATTTT. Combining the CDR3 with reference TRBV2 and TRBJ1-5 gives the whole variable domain EPEVTQTPSHQVTQMGQEVILRCVPISNHLYFYWYRQILGQKVEFLVSFYNNEISEKSEIFDDQFSVERPDGSNFTLKIRSTKLEDSAMYFCASTDDQGRSNQPQHFGDGTRLSIL.

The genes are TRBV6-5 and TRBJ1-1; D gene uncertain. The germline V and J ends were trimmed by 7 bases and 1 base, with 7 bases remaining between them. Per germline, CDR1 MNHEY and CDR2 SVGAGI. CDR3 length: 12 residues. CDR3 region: CASTGRNTEAFF. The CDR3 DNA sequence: TGTGCCAGCACGGGAAGGAACACTGAAGCTTTCTTT.

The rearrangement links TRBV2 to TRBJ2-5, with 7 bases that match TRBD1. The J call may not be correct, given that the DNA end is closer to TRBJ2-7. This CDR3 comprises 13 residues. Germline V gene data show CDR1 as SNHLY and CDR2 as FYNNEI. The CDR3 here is CATTTGPIYEQYF. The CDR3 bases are TGTGCCACAACGACAGGGCCGATCTACGAGCAGTACTTC.

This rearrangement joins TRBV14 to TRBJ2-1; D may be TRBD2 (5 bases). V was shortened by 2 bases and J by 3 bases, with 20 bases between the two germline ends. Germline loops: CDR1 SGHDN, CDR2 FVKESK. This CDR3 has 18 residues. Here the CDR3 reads CASSQTYRSASRYNEQFF. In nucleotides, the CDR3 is TGTGCCAGCAGCCAAACCTATCGTTCGGCTAGCCGCTACAATGAGCAGTTCTTC.

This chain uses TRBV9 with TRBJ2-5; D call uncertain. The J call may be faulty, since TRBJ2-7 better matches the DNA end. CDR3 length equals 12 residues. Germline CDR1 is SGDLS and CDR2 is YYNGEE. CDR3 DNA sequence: TGTGCCAGCAGCGGCCGAGGTGCCGAGCAGTACTTC. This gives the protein CASSGRGAEQYF.

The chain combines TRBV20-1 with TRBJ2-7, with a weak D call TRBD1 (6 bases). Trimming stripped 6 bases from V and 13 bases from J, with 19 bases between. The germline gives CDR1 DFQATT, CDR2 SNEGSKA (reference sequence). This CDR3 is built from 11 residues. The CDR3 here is CSALQRTEPYF. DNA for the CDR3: TGCAGTGCGTTGCAGCGGACAGAACCCTACTTC.

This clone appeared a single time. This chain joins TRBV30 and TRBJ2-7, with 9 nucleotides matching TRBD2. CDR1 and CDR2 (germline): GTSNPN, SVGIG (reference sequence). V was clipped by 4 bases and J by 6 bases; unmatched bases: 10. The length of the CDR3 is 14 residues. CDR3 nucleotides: TGTGCCTGGACTAGCGGGAAATTGGGTATCGAGCAGTACTTC. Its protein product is CAWTSGKLGIEQYF. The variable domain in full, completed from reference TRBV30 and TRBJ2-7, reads SQTIHQWPATLVQPVGSPLSLECTVEGTSNPNLYWYRQAAGRGLQLLFYSVGIGQISSEVPQNLSASRPQDRQFILSSKKLLLSDSGFYLCAWTSGKLGIEQYFGPGTRLTVT.